The source of this TCR beta chain is a study of beta chain features in type 1 diabetes (dated by TCRdb to 2017 to 2018). Regarding the study in general: Mean age, gender distribution, total cell number and subset yield did not differ between patients and healthy donors. A total of roughly 100 million sorted cells were examined across all samples, and RNA yield correlated strongly with the number of cells per subset. The study compared TCRB repertoires of sorted circulating CD4+ T cell subsets between recently diagnosed type 1 diabetes patients and matched healthy donors. Whereas all 28 donors provided naive and central memory subsets, regulatory and stem cell-like memory subsets were isolated from just 8 patients and about 8 healthy donors. Results and caveats for the whole study, not just this receptor: HLA sub-analyses involved small numbers of individuals, so any influence of HLA type on TCRB rearrangement remained unresolved. Because cDNA was sequenced instead of genomic DNA, highly expressing activated cells could be over-represented, though the groups showed no difference in activation or CD3 levels. PCR might favor shorter templates, but patient and control samples were amplified and corrected together, so any skew would affect both groups equally. In all four CD4+ subsets, TCRB CDR3 length was moderately but significantly shorter in type 1 diabetes patients. At VDJ recombination sites, patients with type 1 diabetes made fewer insertions and deleted more nucleotides, a pattern implying thymic rearrangement abnormalities. Naive, central memory and regulatory TCRB repertoires appeared to be more alike among patients than among healthy donors.

The entire isolated RNA was reverse transcribed using the High Capacity cDNA Reverse Transcription Kit, and thus expressed TCRB transcripts were sequenced. Deep immunoSEQ sequencing was applied to naive, central memory and regulatory T cell samples, giving an average of about 3.4 million total reads per sample. After sorted cells were lysed in RLT buffer, RNA was extracted with DNase-treated RNeasy Micro or Mini kits, with the choice depending on cell number. Each cell subset was processed separately to prevent cross-contamination, with patient and healthy donor samples processed together. The immunoSEQ multiplex PCR was used to amplify TCRB sequences from cDNA, generating 87-bp fragments that spanned the CDR3 region. The amplicons were sequenced using the Illumina HiSeq platform. From the authors' description of their analysis: Synthetic template baselines were used to correct PCR bias computationally, reads within Hamming distance 2 were collapsed, and singletons that could not be merged were discarded. By aligning reads against IMGT, V, D and J genes, CDR3 length, and insertions or deletions at six rearrangement sites were assigned. Within each subset, clonotype counts were normalized to the number of sorted cells before true diversity and Gini coefficients were calculated with the tcR R package. The overlap coefficient, calculated on TCRB nucleotide sequences, was used to quantify repertoire sharing. Out-of-frame TCRB sequences from naive cells were analyzed to stand in for the pre-selection repertoire. TCRdb stores this immuneACCESS table with in-frame sequences only. Part of the clones is absent; in the studies checked, under half of the shortfall reflects unresolved V genes, and no reason is known for the rest. V, J and clone size were drawn from that table, and D and trimming were deduced from the DNA. In this sample the table shows 600,000 to 700,000 clones, roughly 12% of which occur a single time. The ten most abundant clones make up around 0.12% of the sample.

From each donor, a single peripheral blood sample of about 110 mL on average was drawn into heparinised tubes. A BD FACSAria II and a panel including CD45RO, CCR7, CD25, CD127, CD95 and CD27 were used to sort naive, central memory, regulatory and stem cell-like memory CD4+ T cells. Every sorted population had a purity above 95%. Right away, PBMCs were isolated by Lymphoprep density gradient centrifugation and were stained directly, with no culture step. So that batch effects would be minimized, each experiment stained and sorted samples in pairs, pairing one healthy donor with one patient. A few counts support this clone. Its target antigen remains unknown. Base qualities are not provided; no much larger clone lies one nucleotide away. The CDR3 sequence holds 14 residues, the cysteine and phenylalanine included. CDR3 DNA is the only sequence kept; it has 42 bases, read in frame from the first base. From V the trimming removes 6 bases and from J it removes 4 bases, while the gene matches leave 8 bases of the junction unaccounted for. CDR1 and CDR2 (SGHNT, YYREEE) derive from the germline V gene (reference sequence).

The rearranged segments are TRBV5-4 and TRBJ1-2; 8 of the junction bases match TRBD1. This TCR was sampled from a man aged 25 to 45 with type 1 diabetes. Sample: naive CD4+ T cells from blood. What the cell subset or site label conveys for this sample: true naive CD4+ T cells. The nucleotide sequence reads as follows: TGTGCCAGCACCTTACAGGGGGAGATCTATGGCTACACCTTC. The resulting protein is CASTLQGEIYGYTF.